The clone carrying this T cell receptor beta chain was recorded many times. Its target is not known. CDR3 size: 16 residues. CDR1 is MNHEY and CDR2 is SVGAGI in the germline V gene. V lost 0 bases to trimming and J lost 2 bases; unmatched junction nucleotides: 3. The data belong to a study of identical twins. General study points: Sequences that were beta out-of-frame showed weaker excess twin sharing.

TCRdb processed the 5' RACE reads anew with MiXCR; each CDR3 protein has one entry. The sample has hundreds of thousands of distinct CDR3 sequences, roughly a tenth seen once. The sequenced sample was memory (CD45RO+) T cells sorted from blood. The receptor was derived from a woman between 18 and 29 years old in good health. This rearrangement joins TRBV6-5 to TRBJ1-3; 8 bases line up with TRBD1. CDR3 sequence (DNA): TGTGCCAGCAGTTACTCAGGACAGGGAGCTGGAAACACCATATATTTT. Amino acid sequence: CASSYSGQGAGNTIYF.